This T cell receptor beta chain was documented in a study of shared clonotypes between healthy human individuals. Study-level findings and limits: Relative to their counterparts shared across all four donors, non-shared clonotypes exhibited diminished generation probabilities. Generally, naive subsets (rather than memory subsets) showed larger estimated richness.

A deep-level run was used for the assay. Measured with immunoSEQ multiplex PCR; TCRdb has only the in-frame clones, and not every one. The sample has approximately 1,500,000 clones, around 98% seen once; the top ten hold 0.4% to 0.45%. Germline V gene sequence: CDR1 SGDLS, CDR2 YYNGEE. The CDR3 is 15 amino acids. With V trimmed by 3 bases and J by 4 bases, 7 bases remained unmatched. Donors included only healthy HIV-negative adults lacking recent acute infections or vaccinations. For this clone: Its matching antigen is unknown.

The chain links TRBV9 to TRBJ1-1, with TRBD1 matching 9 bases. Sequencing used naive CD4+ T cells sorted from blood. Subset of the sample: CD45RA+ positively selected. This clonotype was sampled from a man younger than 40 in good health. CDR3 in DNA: TGTGCCAGCAGCGCGGCAACAGGGGGCGGCACTGAAGCTTTCTTT. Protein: CASSAATGGGTEAFF.